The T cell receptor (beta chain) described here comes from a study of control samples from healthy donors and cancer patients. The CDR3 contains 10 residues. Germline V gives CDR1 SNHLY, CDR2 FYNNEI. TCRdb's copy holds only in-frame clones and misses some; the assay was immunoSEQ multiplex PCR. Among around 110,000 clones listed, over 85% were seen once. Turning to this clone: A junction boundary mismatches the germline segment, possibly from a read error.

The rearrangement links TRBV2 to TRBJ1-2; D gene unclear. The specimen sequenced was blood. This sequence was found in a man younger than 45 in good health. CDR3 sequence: CASTVTSPIF. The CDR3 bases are TGTGCCAGCACCGTGACATCCCCGATTTTC.